This is a list of T cell receptor beta chains from one sample in a study of T cell changes during pregnancy in multiple sclerosis. Sequencing was performed with immunoSEQ multiplex PCR; in TCRdb, only in-frame clones are kept and a portion is missing. The repertoire holds just under 80,000 clones, with over 80% as singletons. The material sequenced was peripheral blood, taken in the first trimester of pregnancy. All receptors come from a female donor with multiple sclerosis, enrolled in a pregnancy study. The conserved cysteine and the conserved F or W are not part of the CDR3 here. Size is omitted from some rows. Given values are once, few, many or a class for expanded clones.

cdr3_aa: ASKDQGETQY
clone_size: once
v_call: TRBV5-1
j_call: TRBJ2-5

cdr3_aa: AIRSGPGNEQF
clone_size: -
v_call: TRBV10-3
j_call: TRBJ2-1

cdr3_aa: ATGQGLVTEAF
clone_size: medium-sized
v_call: TRBV10-3
j_call: TRBJ1-1

cdr3_aa: ASSLEGGSSGELF
clone_size: -
v_call: TRBV5-1
j_call: TRBJ2-2

cdr3_aa: ASSSGSSGNTIY
clone_size: few
v_call: TRBV10-1
j_call: TRBJ1-3

cdr3_aa: ASALQNVYEQY
clone_size: -
v_call: TRBV7-2
j_call: TRBJ2-7

cdr3_aa: ASSFRFGGETQY
clone_size: once
v_call: TRBV7-2
j_call: TRBJ2-5

cdr3_aa: ASSLSRGGRAF
clone_size: -
v_call: TRBV27
j_call: TRBJ1-1

cdr3_aa: ASPDPGQGYEQY
clone_size: -
v_call: TRBV6-4
j_call: TRBJ2-7

cdr3_aa: ASSHGPGQSSYEQY
clone_size: -
v_call: TRBV28
j_call: TRBJ2-7